This T cell receptor beta chain is from a study of T-cell memory formation after mild COVID-19. Study observations and caveats: The main location of contracting CD4+ clones was CM and EM, and that of contracting CD8+ clones was EMRA.

CDR1 and CDR2 (germline): SNHLY, FYNNEI. The CDR3 consists of 16 residues. Trimming removed 6 bases from V and 7 bases from J; junction bases left unmatched: 11. Concerning this clonotype: Its antigen is undetermined.

Each CDR3 protein is one row after TCRdb ran MiXCR on the 5' RACE reads. The data show 350,000 to 450,000 distinct CDR3 sequences, with less than 25% seen just once and around 8.1% held by the top ten. The source is an adult woman who had mild COVID-19 (a few samples of this study predate the infection). Cell type and time point are not known. The sample comprised PBMCs or a T cell subset sorted from them (not recorded which). V usage is TRBV2 and J usage is TRBJ2-5, with TRBD2 matching over 13 bases. Here the CDR3 reads CASRAGLAGERGTQYF. CDR3 nucleotides: TGTGCCAGCAGGGCTGGACTAGCGGGAGAGCGGGGGACCCAGTACTTC.